Listed below are T cell receptor beta chains from one sample, sequenced in a study of OX40 agonist ivuxolimab in advanced cancers. Here immunoSEQ multiplex PCR was the method, and the copy in TCRdb shows in-frame clones only, minus some. In the table there are about 61,000 clones, more than 85% of which are singletons. The sample consisted of CD4+ or CD8+ T cells sorted from blood, taken in a trial of the OX40 agonist ivuxolimab. All receptors come from an adult with an advanced solid tumor such as melanoma, head and neck, liver or kidney cancer. The CDR3 runs from the conserved cysteine through the conserved F or W. D genes are given only for firm matches. The size of a clone is reported for some rows only, either as once, few or many, or as a class for expanded clones.

.,TRBV4-1,TRBJ2-2,.,TGCGCCAGCAGTCTACTGATACCCCTCACCGGGGAGCTGTTTTTT,CASSLLIPLTGELFF
.,TRBV5-1,TRBJ2-1,.,TGCGCCAGCAGCGACGGTCAGTCCTACAATGAGCAGTTCTTC,CASSDGQSYNEQFF
TRBD2,TRBV7-2,TRBJ2-5,.,TGTGCCAGCAGCTTGAGCGGGGTGGGGGAGACCCAGTACTTC,CASSLSGVGETQYF
.,TRBV18,TRBJ1-2,few,TGTGCCAGCTCACCACCGGGGGGTCCTAACTATGGCTACACCTTC,CASSPPGGPNYGYTF
TRBD1,TRBV19,TRBJ1-4,.,TGTGCCAGTGAGGACAGGCCTTTTACTAATGAAAAACTGTTTTTT,CASEDRPFTNEKLFF
.,TRBV27,TRBJ1-2,.,TGTGCCAGCGGTCACCAGGGTAACTATGGCTACACCTTC,CASGHQGNYGYTF
TRBD1,TRBV19,TRBJ1-5,once,TGTGCCAGTAGTATAAAAACAGGGGGTTTTCAGCCCCAGCATTTT,CASSIKTGGFQPQHF
TRBD1,TRBV27,TRBJ2-7,.,TGTGCCAGCAGTTTCCAGGACAGGCTGTACGAGCAGTACTTC,CASSFQDRLYEQYF
.,TRBV2,TRBJ1-2,.,TGTGCCAGCATGCCGGAAGCGGGTCCTAACTATGGCTACACCTTC,CASMPEAGPNYGYTF
.,TRBV7-3,TRBJ2-2,.,TGTGCCAGCAGCTCCCGACCGGTCGGGGAGCTGTTTTTT,CASSSRPVGELFF
TRBD2,TRBV2,TRBJ2-2,once,TGTGCCAGCCGGAGACTAGCGGGGATCGGGGAGCTGTTTTTT,CASRRLAGIGELFF
.,TRBV5-1,TRBJ2-2,.,TGCGCCAGCAGCCGGGACCAATTAGACGGCGGGGAGCTGTTTTTT,CASSRDQLDGGELFF
TRBD2,TRBV18,TRBJ2-1,few,TGTGCCAGCTCACCAAGGACTAGCTCGGATGAGCAGTTCTTC,CASSPRTSSDEQFF
TRBD2,TRBV14,TRBJ2-2,.,TGTGCCAGCAGCCAACCCAAGCTAGCGGGGTGGAACACCGGGGAGCTGTTTTTT,CASSQPKLAGWNTGELFF
TRBD1,TRBV11-2,TRBJ1-2,.,TGTGCCAGCAGCCCAACCTCCTGGGACAGCCTCACCATCGGCTATGGCTACACCTTC,CASSPTSWDSLTIGYGYTF
TRBD2,TRBV7-2,TRBJ2-1,.,TGTGCCAGCAGCTTAGCCGGGGGGGGCCTCTACAATGAGCAGTTCTTC,CASSLAGGGLYNEQFF
.,TRBV6-1,TRBJ1-5,.,TGTGCCAGCACCATCCAGGGATTGGGTCAGCCCCAGCATTTT,CASTIQGLGQPQHF
TRBD1,TRBV18,TRBJ1-2,.,TGTGCCAGCTCACAGGGACAGGGGTATGGCTACACCTTC,CASSQGQGYGYTF
.,TRBV5-1,TRBJ1-2,.,TGCGCCAGCAGCTTGGGCGGCTTCTATGGCTACACCTTC,CASSLGGFYGYTF
.,TRBV5-1,TRBJ2-3,.,TGCGCCAGCAGCTTGGGGGGGAGTCTCCTAGATACGCAGTATTTT,CASSLGGSLLDTQYF
.,TRBV5-6,TRBJ2-7,once,TGTGCCAGCAGCCGCCCCGGGACCGCAAAGTACGAGCAGTACTTC,CASSRPGTAKYEQYF
.,TRBV6-5,TRBJ1-2,.,TGTGCCAGCCGCCTCACAGGATCCATGGGCTACACCTTC,CASRLTGSMGYTF
.,TRBV18,TRBJ2-3,.,TGTGCCAGCTCACCACAGGGGCTGGGGGTAACAGATACGCAGTATTTT,CASSPQGLGVTDTQYF
TRBD1,TRBV19,TRBJ1-2,.,TGTGCCAGTAGTATCCGGACAGGGGGCGTCTATGGCTACACCTTC,CASSIRTGGVYGYTF
TRBD2,TRBV7-9,TRBJ2-1,.,TGTGCCAGCAGCTTAGCGGCAGGGAGGGCCTACAATGAGCAGTTCTTC,CASSLAAGRAYNEQFF
TRBD1,TRBV18,TRBJ2-3,once,TGTGCCAGCTCACCCCTTCCACAGGGGGATGGAGATACGCAGTATTTT,CASSPLPQGDGDTQYF
.,TRBV6-5,TRBJ2-2,.,TGTGCCAGCAGTTCAGCAGGGGGGGGGAGTACCGGGGAGCTGTTTTTT,CASSSAGGGSTGELFF
.,TRBV2,TRBJ1-1,.,TGTGCCAGCATTCGGACAGAGACGAACACTGAAGCTTTCTTT,CASIRTETNTEAFF
.,TRBV2,TRBJ2-5,.,TGTGCCAGCAGTGAACTTCCCCAAGAGACCCAGTACTTC,CASSELPQETQYF
.,TRBV10-2,TRBJ2-6,.,TGCGCCAGCAGTGAGTCGGGCAGGGGCTCTGGGGCCAACGTCCTGACTTTC,CASSESGRGSGANVLTF
.,TRBV5-1,TRBJ1-2,.,TGCGCCAGCAGCTTGGCGGGCAGGCCTAACTATGGCTACACCTTC,CASSLAGRPNYGYTF
.,TRBV28,TRBJ1-1,once,TGTGCCAGCAGTAAAGACAGATACACTGAAGCTTTCTTT,CASSKDRYTEAFF
.,TRBV5-1,TRBJ2-1,once,TGCGCCAGCAGCTTAGGGGCCGGTTCGAATGAGCAGTTCTTC,CASSLGAGSNEQFF
.,TRBV4-1,TRBJ1-2,.,TGCGCCAGCAGCCAAGCTTCATTGACCGGAATCTATGGCTACACCTTC,CASSQASLTGIYGYTF
TRBD2,TRBV13,TRBJ2-5,.,TGTGCCAGCAGCTCCACACTAGCGGGGGCCCAAGAGACCCAGTACTTC,CASSSTLAGAQETQYF
.,TRBV5-5,TRBJ2-1,.,TGTGCCAGCAGCCCCATAAGCAGGCAGGATCATGAGCAGTTCTTC,CASSPISRQDHEQFF
TRBD1,TRBV29-1,TRBJ1-2,.,TGCAGCGACCAGGACAGGGTCGGCTATGGCTACACCTTC,CSDQDRVGYGYTF
.,TRBV14,TRBJ2-2,.,TGTGCCAGCAGCCAGGACACCTCCGGCGGGGAGCTGTTTTTT,CASSQDTSGGELFF
.,TRBV5-5,TRBJ2-1,.,TGTGCCAGCAGGGTCGGAGCGACCAATGAGCAGTTCTTC,CASRVGATNEQFF
.,TRBV29-1,TRBJ2-3,.,TGCAGCGTTATCGGCAGCCACACAGATACGCAGTATTTT,CSVIGSHTDTQYF
.,TRBV6-1,TRBJ1-6,.,TGTGCCAGCACCCCGGGGGGGCAGGCAAATTCACCCCTCCACTTT,CASTPGGQANSPLHF
.,TRBV7-3,TRBJ2-2,few,TGTGCCAGCGCGTCCGCGAACACCGGGGAGCTGTTTTTT,CASASANTGELFF
.,TRBV7-9,TRBJ1-2,.,TGTGCCAGCAGCTTAGCAGGGTCTGGCTACACCTTC,CASSLAGSGYTF
TRBD1,TRBV5-1,TRBJ2-3,once,TGCGCCAGCAGCTTGAGGACAGGGCGCACAGATACGCAGTATTTT,CASSLRTGRTDTQYF
.,TRBV7-6,TRBJ1-1,.,TGTGCCAGCAGCACGGGACGGATGAACACTGAAGCTTTCTTT,CASSTGRMNTEAFF
TRBD1,TRBV9,TRBJ1-1,.,TGTGCCAGCAGCGTAGAGGGGGCCAACATGAACACTGAAGCTTTCTTT,CASSVEGANMNTEAFF
TRBD1,TRBV4-1,TRBJ2-7,.,TGCGCCAGCAGCCAAGATCACACAGGGGATATCCCCTACTACGAGCAGTACTTC,CASSQDHTGDIPYYEQYF
.,TRBV30,TRBJ1-2,.,TGTGCCTGGAGTGTGTTGGTTGGTCGGGCCAGGGAAACGGGTAGCTACACCTTC,CAWSVLVGRARETGSYTF